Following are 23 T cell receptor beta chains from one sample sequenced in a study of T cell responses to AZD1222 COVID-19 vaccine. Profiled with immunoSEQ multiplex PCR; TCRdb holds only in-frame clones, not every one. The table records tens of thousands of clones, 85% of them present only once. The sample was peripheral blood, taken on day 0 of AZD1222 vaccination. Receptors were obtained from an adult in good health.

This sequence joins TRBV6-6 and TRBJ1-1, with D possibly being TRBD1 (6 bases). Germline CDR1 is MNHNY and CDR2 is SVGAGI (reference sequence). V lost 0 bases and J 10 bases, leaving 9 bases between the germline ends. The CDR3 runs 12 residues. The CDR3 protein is CASSYSAGAAFF. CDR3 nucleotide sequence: TGTGCCAGCAGTTACTCAGCAGGGGCAGCTTTCTTT.

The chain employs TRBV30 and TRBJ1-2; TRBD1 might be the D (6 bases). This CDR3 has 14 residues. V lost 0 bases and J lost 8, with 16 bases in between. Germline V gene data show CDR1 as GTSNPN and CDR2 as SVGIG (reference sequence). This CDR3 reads CAWSVLQGIGGYTF. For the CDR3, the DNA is TGTGCCTGGAGTGTACTACAGGGAATTGGGGGCTACACCTTC.

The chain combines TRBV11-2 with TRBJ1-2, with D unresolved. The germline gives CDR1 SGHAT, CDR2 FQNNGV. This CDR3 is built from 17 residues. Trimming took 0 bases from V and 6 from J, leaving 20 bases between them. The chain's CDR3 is CASSLDPLKIGEDGYTF. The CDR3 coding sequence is TGTGCCAGCAGCTTAGATCCCCTTAAAATCGGGGAGGATGGCTACACCTTC.

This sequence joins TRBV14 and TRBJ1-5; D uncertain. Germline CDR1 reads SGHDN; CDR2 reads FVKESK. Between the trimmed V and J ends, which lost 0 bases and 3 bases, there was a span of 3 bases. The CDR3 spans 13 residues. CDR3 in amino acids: CASSQDLNQPQHF. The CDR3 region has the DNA TGTGCCAGCAGCCAAGATCTCAATCAGCCCCAGCATTTT.

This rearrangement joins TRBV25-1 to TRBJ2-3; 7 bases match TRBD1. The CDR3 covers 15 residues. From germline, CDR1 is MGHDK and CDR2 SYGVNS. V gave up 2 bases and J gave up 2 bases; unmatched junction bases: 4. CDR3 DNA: TGTGCCAGCAGTGAAGACAGGGATATCACAGATACGCAGTATTTT. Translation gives CASSEDRDITDTQYF.

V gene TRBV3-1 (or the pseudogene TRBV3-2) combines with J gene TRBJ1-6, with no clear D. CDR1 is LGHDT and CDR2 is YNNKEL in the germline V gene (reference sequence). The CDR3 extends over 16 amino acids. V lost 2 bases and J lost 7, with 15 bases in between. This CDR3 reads CASSQSAAIGNSPLHF. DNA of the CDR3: TGTGCCAGCAGCCAATCGGCTGCTATAGGGAATTCACCCCTCCACTTT.

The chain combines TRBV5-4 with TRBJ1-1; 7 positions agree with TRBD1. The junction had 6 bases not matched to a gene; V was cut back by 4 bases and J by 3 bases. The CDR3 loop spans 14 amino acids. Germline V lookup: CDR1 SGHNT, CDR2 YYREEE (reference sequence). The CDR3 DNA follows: TGTGCCAGCAGCCTACAGGGGCGGGACACTGAAGCTTTCTTT. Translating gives CASSLQGRDTEAFF.

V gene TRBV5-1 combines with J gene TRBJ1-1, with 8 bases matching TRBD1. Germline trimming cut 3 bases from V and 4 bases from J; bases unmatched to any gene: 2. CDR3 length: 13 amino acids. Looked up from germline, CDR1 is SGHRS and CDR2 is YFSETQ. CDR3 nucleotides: TGCGCCAGCAGCTCGGACAGGGCCACTGAAGCTTTCTTT. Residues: CASSSDRATEAFF.

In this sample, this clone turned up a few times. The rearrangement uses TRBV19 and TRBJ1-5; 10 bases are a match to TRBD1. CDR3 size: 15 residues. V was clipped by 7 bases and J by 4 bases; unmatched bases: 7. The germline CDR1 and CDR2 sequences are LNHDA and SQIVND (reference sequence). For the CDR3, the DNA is TGTGCCAGTAAACTGGGACAGGGGATGAATCAGCCCCAGCATTTT. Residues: CASKLGQGMNQPQHF.

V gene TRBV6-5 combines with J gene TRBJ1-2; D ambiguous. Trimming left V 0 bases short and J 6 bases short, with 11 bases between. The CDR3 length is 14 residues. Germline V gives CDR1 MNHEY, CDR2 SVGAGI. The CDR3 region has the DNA TGTGCCAGCAGTTACTCGAACCTCGGGAATGGCTACACCTTC. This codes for CASSYSNLGNGYTF.

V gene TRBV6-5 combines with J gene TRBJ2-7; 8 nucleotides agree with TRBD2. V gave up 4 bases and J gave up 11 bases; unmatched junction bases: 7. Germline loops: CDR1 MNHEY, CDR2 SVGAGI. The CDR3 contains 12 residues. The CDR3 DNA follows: TGTGCCAGCAGTTGGGCCGGGGGGGGAGAGTACTTC. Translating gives CASSWAGGGEYF.

Here the CDR3 reads CASSLGGLETQYF. Here the CDR3 DNA reads TGTGCCAGCAGTTTAGGGGGGTTGGAGACCCAGTACTTC. The chain joins TRBV12-3 or TRBV12-4 to TRBJ2-5; D may correspond to TRBD1 or TRBD2 (5 bases each). The germline V and J ends were trimmed by 1 base and 5 bases, with 8 bases remaining between them. The CDR3 is 13 amino acids.

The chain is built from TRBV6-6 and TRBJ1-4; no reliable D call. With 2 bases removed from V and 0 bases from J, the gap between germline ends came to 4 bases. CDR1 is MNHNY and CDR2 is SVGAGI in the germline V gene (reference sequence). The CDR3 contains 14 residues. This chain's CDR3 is CASSYGSTNEKLFF. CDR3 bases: TGTGCCAGCAGTTACGGGTCAACTAATGAAAAACTGTTTTTT.

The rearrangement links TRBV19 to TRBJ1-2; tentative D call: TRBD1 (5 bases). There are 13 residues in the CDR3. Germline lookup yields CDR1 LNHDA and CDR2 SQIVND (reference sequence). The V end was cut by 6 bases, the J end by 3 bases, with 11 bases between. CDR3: CASRFGGDYGYTF. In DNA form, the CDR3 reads TGTGCCAGTAGATTCGGGGGGGACTATGGCTACACCTTC.

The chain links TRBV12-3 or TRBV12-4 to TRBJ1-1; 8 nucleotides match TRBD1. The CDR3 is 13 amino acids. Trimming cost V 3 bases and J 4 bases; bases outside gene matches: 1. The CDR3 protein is CASSFTGGTEAFF. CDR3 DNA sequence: TGTGCCAGCAGTTTCACAGGGGGCACTGAAGCTTTCTTT.

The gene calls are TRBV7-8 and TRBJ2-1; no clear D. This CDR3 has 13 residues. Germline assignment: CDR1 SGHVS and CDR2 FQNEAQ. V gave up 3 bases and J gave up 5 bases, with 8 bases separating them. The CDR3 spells CASSLLSDNEQFF. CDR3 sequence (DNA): TGTGCCAGCAGCTTGTTGTCCGACAATGAGCAGTTCTTC.

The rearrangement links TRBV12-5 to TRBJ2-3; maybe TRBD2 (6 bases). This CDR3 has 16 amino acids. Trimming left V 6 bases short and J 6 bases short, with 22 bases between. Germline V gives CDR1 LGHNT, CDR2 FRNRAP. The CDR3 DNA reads TGTGCTAGTGGCCGCGGGGTTTTCGAGAAGCACGATACGCAGTATTTT. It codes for CASGRGVFEKHDTQYF.

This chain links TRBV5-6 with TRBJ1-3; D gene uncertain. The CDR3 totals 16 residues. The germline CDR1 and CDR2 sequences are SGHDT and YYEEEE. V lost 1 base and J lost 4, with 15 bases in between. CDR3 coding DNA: TGTGCCAGCAGCTTGTTTCCGAACAATGGCGGAAACACCATATATTTT. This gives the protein CASSLFPNNGGNTIYF.

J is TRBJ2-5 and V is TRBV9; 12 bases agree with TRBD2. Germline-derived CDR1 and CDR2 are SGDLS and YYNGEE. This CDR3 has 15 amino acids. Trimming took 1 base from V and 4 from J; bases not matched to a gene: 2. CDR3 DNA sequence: TGTGCCAGCAGCGTATGGACTAGCGGGACAGAGACCCAGTACTTC. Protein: CASSVWTSGTETQYF. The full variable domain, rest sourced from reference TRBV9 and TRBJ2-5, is DSGVTQTPKHLITATGQRVTLRCSPRSGDLSVYWYQQSLDQGLQFLIQYYNGEERAKGNILERFSAQQFPDLHSELNLSSLELGDSALYFCASSVWTSGTETQYFGPGTRLLVL.

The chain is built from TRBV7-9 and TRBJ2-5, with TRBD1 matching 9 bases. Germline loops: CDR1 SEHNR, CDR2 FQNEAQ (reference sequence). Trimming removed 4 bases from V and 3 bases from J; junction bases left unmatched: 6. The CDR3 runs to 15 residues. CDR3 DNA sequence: TGTGCCAGCAGCTCGACAGGGGGGGATGAAGAGACCCAGTACTTC. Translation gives CASSSTGGDEETQYF.

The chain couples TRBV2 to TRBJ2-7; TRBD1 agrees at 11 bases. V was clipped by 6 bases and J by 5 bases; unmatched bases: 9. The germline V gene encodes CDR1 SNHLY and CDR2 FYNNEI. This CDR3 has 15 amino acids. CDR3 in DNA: TGTGCCAGCAGGGCGCCCGGGACAGGGGGAAACGAGCAGTACTTC. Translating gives CASRAPGTGGNEQYF.

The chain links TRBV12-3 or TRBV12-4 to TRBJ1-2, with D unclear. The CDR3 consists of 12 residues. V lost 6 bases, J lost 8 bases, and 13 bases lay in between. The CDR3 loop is CASSPLLGGYTF. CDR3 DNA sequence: TGTGCCAGCAGCCCTTTACTAGGAGGCTACACCTTC.

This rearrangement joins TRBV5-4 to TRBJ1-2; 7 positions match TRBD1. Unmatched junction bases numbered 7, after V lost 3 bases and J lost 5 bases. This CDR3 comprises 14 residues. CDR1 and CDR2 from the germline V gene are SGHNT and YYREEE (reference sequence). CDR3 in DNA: TGTGCCAGCAGCTCTGGACAGGCCTATTATGGCTACACCTTC. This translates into CASSSGQAYYGYTF.